This T cell receptor beta chain was identified during a study of post-analysis software for immune sequencing data. Study-level results: F-measure co-clustering was strong for batch-matched samples. Compared with controls, patients showed significantly lower normalized Chao1 diversity. The study found TRBV5-6, TRBV5-1 and TRBV20-1 among 4 or 5 TRBV segments more frequent in patients than controls.

About this clonotype: As yet, its antigen is unknown.

Every TCR beta cDNA library bore unique molecular identifiers. Out of 1 to 10 million T cells, a few hundred thousand cDNA molecules were generated. TCRdb fed the PCR reads into MiXCR, producing one record per CDR3 protein. The table includes roughly 600,000 distinct CDR3 sequences, around 44% detected once. The CDR3 has 16 amino acids. CDR1 and CDR2 (germline): KGHDR, SFDVKD. Trimming at V came to 4 bases and at J to 2 bases, leaving 7 bases not matched to a gene. The J gene is TRBJ1-5, the V gene TRBV24-1, with 7 bases identical to TRBD1. Material: blood. The receptor was isolated from a girl aged 5-17 years with multiple sclerosis. The CDR3 sequence is CATSDPTGDGNQPQHF. CDR3 DNA: TGTGCCACCAGTGACCCCACAGGGGATGGCAATCAGCCCCAGCATTTT.